This TCR beta chain appears in the sequencing data of a study of coeliac disease. On the study more broadly: Disease groups: newly diagnosed active, refractory type I, gluten-free-diet controlled. Broader study findings: Active celiac intraepithelial and lamina propria samples had lower TRB and TRG clonality than control samples.

The CDR3 is 14 residues long. Between the trimmed V and J ends, which lost 3 bases and 4 bases, there was a span of 10 bases. Germline lookup yields CDR1 WNHNN and CDR2 SYGVQD (reference sequence). Comments on this clone: As yet, its antigen is unknown.

Method: immunoSEQ multiplex PCR; TCRdb's copy keeps in-frame clones and lacks some. The table has 3,500 to 4,500 clones, 62% seen once. This TCR was sampled from a woman aged 18-29 years with active celiac disease. The chain joins TRBV10-1 to TRBJ2-4; possibly TRBD2 for D (5 bases). Sample: intraepithelial lymphocytes from the gut. CDR3 loop: CASSEGGPKNIQYF. The CDR3 DNA sequence: TGCGCCAGCAGTGAAGGCGGGCCTAAAAACATTCAGTACTTC.